The present entry profiles one T cell receptor (beta chain) with its context. The target antigen is unknown. This entry belongs to a study of T cells in localized non-small cell lung cancer. The CDR3 totals 15 residues. Trimming shortened V by 2 bases and J by 5 bases, and 12 bases separated the two germline ends. Germline values: CDR1 SGHTA, CDR2 FQGTGA. Assay: immunoSEQ multiplex PCR; the TCRdb copy retains only in-frame clones and omits some. In the table there are under 150,000 clones, more than 70% of which are singletons. Notes on the study in general: Across samples, adjacent lung featured a median roughly 60 of the top 100 tumor clones. Higher blood T cell density tracked longer overall survival. Sequencing, confined to only one tumor region, leaves heterogeneity possible.

The input for sequencing was peripheral blood, taken before any cancer treatment. The sequence was collected from a female donor aged 60 or older with stage I lung adenocarcinoma. The chain couples TRBV7-3 to TRBJ2-2; no reliable D call. CDR3 amino acids: CASSLSPQRTGELFF. In DNA form, the CDR3 reads TGTGCCAGCAGCTTATCACCTCAAAGGACCGGGGAGCTGTTTTTT.